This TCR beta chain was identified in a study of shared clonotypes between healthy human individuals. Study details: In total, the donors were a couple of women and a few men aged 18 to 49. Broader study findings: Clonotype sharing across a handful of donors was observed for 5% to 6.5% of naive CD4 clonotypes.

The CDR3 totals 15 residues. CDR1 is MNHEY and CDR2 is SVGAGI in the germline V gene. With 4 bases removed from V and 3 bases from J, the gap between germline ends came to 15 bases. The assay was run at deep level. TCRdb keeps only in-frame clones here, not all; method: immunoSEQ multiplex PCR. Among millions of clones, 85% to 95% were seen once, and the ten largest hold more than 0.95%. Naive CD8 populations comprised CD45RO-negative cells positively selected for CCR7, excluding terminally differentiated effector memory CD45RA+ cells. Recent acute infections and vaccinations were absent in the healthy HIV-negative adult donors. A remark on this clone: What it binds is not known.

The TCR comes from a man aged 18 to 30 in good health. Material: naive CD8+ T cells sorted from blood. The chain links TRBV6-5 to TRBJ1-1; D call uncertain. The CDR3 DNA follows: TGTGCCAGCAGTTTAAAGGCAGGAGTGTACACTGAAGCTTTCTTT. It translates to CASSLKAGVYTEAFF.